The 9 T cell receptor beta chains below were found in one sample sequenced in a study of blood T cell repertoires in COVID-19 (dated by TCRdb to 2020 to 2021). The receptor library was made with the immunoSEQ multiplex PCR assay. In TCRdb, the immuneACCESS table is reduced to in-frame sequences with V and J assigned. These tables do not hold every clone; where another copy was compared, an unresolved V gene accounts for under half, and the others remain unexplained. The sample table shows about 98,000 clones, and approximately 89% are seen once. The top ten clones comprise 10% of the sample. Specimen: peripheral blood. These receptors all come from a man between 50 and 59 years old with acute or convalescent COVID-19.

V is TRBV21-1 and J is TRBJ2-7; the D segment call TRBD1 is taken from the table without a DNA check. TRBV21-1 is deemed a pseudogene. There are 17 residues in the CDR3. CDR3 DNA: TGTGCCAGGACGATCGTTGTCGACAGGGAGTGGGAGTACGAGCAGTACTTC. This sequence encodes CARTIVVDREWEYEQYF.

This chain uses TRBV11-2 with TRBJ1-2, with 8 bases matching TRBD1. There are 14 residues in the CDR3. Trimming took 1 base from V and 7 from J; bases not matched to a gene: 5. Per the germline V gene, CDR1 is SGHAT and CDR2 is FQNNGV. CDR3 nucleotide sequence: TGTGCCAGCAGCTTAGCCGGACAGGGACGTGGCTACACCTTC. Translation: CASSLAGQGRGYTF.

This chain connects TRBV19 to TRBJ1-6; weak D call: TRBD1 (6 bases). The ends were cut back, 8 bases at V and 7 bases at J, with 12 bases in the middle. Germline CDR1 LNHDA, CDR2 SQIVND (reference sequence). This CDR3 contains 13 residues. This CDR3 reads CASGTGNNSPLHF. CDR3 nucleotide sequence: TGTGCCAGTGGTACAGGGAACAATTCACCCCTCCACTTT.

J is TRBJ2-1 and V is TRBV7-9; 10 bases fit TRBD2. Per germline, CDR1 SEHNR and CDR2 FQNEAQ (reference sequence). There are 16 residues in the CDR3. After removal of 3 bases from V and 4 bases from J, the junction contained 6 bases not matched to a gene. This CDR3 reads CASSFPSSGSYNEQFF. CDR3 sequence (DNA): TGTGCCAGCAGCTTCCCCTCTAGCGGGAGTTACAATGAGCAGTTCTTC.

V gene TRBV11-2 combines with J gene TRBJ2-2; 12 nucleotides line up with TRBD2. This CDR3 spans 17 amino acids. Losses at the gene ends were 7 bases for V and 2 bases for J; bases not matched to a gene: 8. Per the germline V gene, CDR1 is SGHAT and CDR2 is FQNNGV. CDR3 in amino acids: CASKGLAGGSNTGELFF. The CDR3 nucleotides are TGTGCCAGCAAGGGTCTAGCGGGAGGGTCCAACACCGGGGAGCTGTTTTTT.

The chain has TRBV2 and TRBJ1-1; weak D call: TRBD1 (6 bases). The CDR3 covers 15 residues. V lost 3 bases and J lost 3, with 14 bases in between. Germline CDR1 and CDR2: SNHLY and FYNNEI. The CDR3 region has the DNA TGTGCCAGCAGTGATGTGGGGGCCCAAGACACTGAAGCTTTCTTT. Its protein is CASSDVGAQDTEAFF.

V and J are TRBV7-3 and TRBJ2-1; D perhaps matches TRBD2 (6 bases). The CDR3 spans 14 residues. Per germline, CDR1 SGHTA and CDR2 FQGTGA. The ends were cut back, 3 bases at V and 8 bases at J, with 14 bases in the middle. CDR3 sequence: CASSFASGDYEQFF. Here the CDR3 DNA reads TGTGCCAGCAGCTTCGCATCCGGGGACTATGAGCAGTTCTTC.

The V and J genes are TRBV27 and TRBJ1-1, with D perhaps matching TRBD1 (5 bases). Per the germline V gene, CDR1 is MNHEY and CDR2 is SMNVEV (reference sequence). The V and J ends lost 0 bases and 4 bases respectively, with 9 bases between them. The CDR3 loop spans 14 amino acids. The CDR3 protein is CASSLSGLATEAFF. CDR3 sequence (DNA): TGTGCCAGCAGTTTATCGGGGCTGGCCACTGAAGCTTTCTTT.

CDR3 protein: CASSSGTSGRAHEQYF. CDR3 nucleotide sequence: TGTGCCAGCAGTTCAGGGACTAGCGGGAGGGCCCACGAGCAGTACTTC. V usage is TRBV28 and J usage is TRBJ2-7; 16 nucleotides align to TRBD2. V trimming: 4 bases; J trimming: 5 bases; junction bases outside the gene matches: 5. The CDR3 extends over 16 amino acids. Germline-derived CDR1 and CDR2 are MDHEN and SYDVKM. Full variable domain (outside the CDR3, taken from reference TRBV28 and TRBJ2-7): DVKVTQSSRYLVKRTGEKVFLECVQDMDHENMFWYRQDPGLGLRLIYFSYDVKMKEKGDIPEGYSVSREKKERFSLILESASTNQTSMYLCASSSGTSGRAHEQYFGPGTRLTVT.